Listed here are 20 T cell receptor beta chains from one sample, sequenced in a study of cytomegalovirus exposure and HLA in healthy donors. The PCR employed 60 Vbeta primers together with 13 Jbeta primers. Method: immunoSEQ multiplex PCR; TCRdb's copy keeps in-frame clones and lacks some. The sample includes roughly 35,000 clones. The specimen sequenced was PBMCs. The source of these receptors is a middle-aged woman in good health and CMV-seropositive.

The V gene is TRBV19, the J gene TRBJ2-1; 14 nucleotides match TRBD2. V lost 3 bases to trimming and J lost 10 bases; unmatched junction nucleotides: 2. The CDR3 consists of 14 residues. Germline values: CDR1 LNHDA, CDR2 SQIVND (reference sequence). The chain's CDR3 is CASSIGLAGGEQFF. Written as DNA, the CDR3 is TGTGCCAGTAGTATCGGACTAGCGGGGGGAGAGCAGTTCTTC.

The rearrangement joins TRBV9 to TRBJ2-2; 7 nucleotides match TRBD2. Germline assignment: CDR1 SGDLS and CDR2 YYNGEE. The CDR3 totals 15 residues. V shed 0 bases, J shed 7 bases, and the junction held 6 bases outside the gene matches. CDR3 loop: CASSVALAVNGELFF. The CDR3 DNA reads TGTGCCAGCAGCGTAGCCCTAGCGGTGAACGGGGAGCTGTTTTTT.

CDR3 nucleotides: TGTGCCACCAGCAGAGATAGAGTTGAAAAACTGTTTTTT. It codes for CATSRDRVEKLFF. This chain connects TRBV15 to TRBJ1-4; D gene uncertain. Deletions cut 0 bases from V and 7 bases from J, with 6 bases between. Per the germline V gene, CDR1 is LNHNV and CDR2 is YYDKDF (reference sequence). The CDR3 consists of 13 residues.

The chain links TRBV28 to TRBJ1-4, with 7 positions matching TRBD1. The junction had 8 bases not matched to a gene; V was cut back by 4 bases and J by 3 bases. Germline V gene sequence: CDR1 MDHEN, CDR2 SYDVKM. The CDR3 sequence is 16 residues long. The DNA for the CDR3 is TGTGCCAGCAGTTCACAGGGGATAGGGTCTAATGAAAAACTGTTTTTT. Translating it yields CASSSQGIGSNEKLFF.

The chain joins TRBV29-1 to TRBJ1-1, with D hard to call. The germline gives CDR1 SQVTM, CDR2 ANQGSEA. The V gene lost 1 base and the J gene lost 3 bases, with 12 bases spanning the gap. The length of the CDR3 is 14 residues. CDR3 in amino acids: CSVEVIKGDTEAFF. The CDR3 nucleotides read TGCAGCGTTGAAGTAATCAAGGGAGACACTGAAGCTTTCTTT. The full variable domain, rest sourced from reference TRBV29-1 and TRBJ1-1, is SAVISQKPSRDICQRGTSLTIQCQVDSQVTMMFWYRQQPGQSLTLIATANQGSEATYESGFVIDKFPISRPNLTFSTLTVSNMSPEDSSIYLCSVEVIKGDTEAFFGQGTRLTVV.

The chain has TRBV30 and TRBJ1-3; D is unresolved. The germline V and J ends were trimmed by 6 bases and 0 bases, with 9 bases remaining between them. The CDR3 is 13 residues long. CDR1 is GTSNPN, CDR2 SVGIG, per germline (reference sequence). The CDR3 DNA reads TGTGCCTGTCGGAGGGTCTCTGGAAACACCATATATTTT. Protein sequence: CACRRVSGNTIYF.

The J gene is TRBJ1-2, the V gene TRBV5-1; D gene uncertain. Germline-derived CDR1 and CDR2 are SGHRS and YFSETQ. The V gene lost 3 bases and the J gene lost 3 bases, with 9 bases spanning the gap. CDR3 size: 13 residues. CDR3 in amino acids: CASSYGGDYGYTF. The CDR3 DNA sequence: TGCGCCAGCAGCTACGGCGGGGACTATGGCTACACCTTC.

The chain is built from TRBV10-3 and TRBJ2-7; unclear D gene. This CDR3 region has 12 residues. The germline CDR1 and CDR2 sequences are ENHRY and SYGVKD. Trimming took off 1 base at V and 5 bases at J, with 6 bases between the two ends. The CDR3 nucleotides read TGTGCCATCAGTGAGTTGAGTGACGAGCAGTACTTC. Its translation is CAISELSDEQYF.

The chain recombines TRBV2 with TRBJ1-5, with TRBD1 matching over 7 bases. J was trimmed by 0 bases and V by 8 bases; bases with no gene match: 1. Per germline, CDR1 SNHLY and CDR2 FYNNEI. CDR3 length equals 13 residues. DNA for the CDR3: TGTGCCAGCGGACAGGATAGCAATCAGCCCCAGCATTTT. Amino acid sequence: CASGQDSNQPQHF.

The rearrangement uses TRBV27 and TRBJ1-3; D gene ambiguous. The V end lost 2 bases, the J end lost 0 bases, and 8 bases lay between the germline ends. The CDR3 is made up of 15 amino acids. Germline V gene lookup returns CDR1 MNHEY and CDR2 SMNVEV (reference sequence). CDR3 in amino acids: CASSLRGNSGNTIYF. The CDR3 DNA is TGTGCCAGCAGTTTACGTGGCAACTCTGGAAACACCATATATTTT.

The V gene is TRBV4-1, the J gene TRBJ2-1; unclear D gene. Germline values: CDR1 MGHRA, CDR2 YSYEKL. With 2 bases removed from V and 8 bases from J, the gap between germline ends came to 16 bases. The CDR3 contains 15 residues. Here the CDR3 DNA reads TGCGCCAGCAGCCAAAGCACCTACCGCGTCGATGAGCAGTTCTTC. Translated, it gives CASSQSTYRVDEQFF.

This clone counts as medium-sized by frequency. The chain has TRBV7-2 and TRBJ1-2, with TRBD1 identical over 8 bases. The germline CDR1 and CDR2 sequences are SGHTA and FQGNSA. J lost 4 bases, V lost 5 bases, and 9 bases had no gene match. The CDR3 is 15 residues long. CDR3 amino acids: CASSPSTGASYGYTF. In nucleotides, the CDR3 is TGTGCCAGCAGCCCGTCGACAGGGGCTAGCTATGGCTACACCTTC.

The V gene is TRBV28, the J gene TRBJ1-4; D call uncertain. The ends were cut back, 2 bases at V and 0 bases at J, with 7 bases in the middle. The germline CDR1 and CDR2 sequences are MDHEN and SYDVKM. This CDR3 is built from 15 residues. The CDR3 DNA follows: TGTGCCAGCAGTTTACTCTCTGCAACTAATGAAAAACTGTTTTTT. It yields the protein CASSLLSATNEKLFF.

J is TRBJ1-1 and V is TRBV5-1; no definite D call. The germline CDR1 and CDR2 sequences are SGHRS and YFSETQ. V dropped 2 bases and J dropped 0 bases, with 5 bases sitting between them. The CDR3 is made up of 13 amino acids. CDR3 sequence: CASSFTMNTEAFF. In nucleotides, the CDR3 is TGCGCCAGCAGCTTCACTATGAACACTGAAGCTTTCTTT.

Written as DNA, the CDR3 is TGTGCCAGCAGTCGGAGGGGCACAGATACGCAGTATTTT. Protein product: CASSRRGTDTQYF. The V gene is TRBV6-5, the J gene TRBJ2-3, with a weak D call TRBD2 (6 bases). Germline CDR1 reads MNHEY; CDR2 reads SVGAGI. The CDR3 is made up of 13 amino acids. The V end lost 5 bases, the J end lost 1 base, and 7 bases lay between the germline ends.

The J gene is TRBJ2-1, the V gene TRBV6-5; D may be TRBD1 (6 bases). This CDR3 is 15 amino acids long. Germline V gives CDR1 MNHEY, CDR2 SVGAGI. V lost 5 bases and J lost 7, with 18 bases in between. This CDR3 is CASSPGQSWANEQFF. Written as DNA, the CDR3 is TGTGCCAGCAGTCCCGGACAGTCCTGGGCGAATGAGCAGTTCTTC.

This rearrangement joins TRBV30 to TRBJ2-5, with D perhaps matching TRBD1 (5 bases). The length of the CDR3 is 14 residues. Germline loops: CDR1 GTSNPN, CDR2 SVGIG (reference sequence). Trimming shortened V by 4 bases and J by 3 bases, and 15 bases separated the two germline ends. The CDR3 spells CAWTSRVAEETQYF. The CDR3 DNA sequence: TGTGCCTGGACCAGCAGGGTCGCCGAAGAGACCCAGTACTTC.

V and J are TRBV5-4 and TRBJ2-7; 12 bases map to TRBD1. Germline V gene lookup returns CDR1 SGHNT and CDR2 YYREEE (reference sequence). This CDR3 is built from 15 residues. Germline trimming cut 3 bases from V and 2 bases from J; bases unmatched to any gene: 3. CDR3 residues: CASSSGQGATYEQYF. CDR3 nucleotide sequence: TGTGCCAGCAGCTCGGGACAGGGGGCTACCTACGAGCAGTACTTC.

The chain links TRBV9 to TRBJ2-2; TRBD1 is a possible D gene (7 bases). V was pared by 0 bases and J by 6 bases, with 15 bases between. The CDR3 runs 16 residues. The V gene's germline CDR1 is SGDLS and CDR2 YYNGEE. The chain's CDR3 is CASSVVAGGLAGELFF. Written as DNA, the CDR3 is TGTGCCAGCAGCGTAGTGGCAGGGGGGTTGGCCGGGGAGCTGTTTTTT.

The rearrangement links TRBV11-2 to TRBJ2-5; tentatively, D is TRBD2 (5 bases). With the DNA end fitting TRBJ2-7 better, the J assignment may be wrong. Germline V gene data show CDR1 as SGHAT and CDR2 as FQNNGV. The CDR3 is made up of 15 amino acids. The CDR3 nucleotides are TGTGCCAGCAGAACAGACGCCACCGGGATTTACGAGCAGTACTTC. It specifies CASRTDATGIYEQYF.